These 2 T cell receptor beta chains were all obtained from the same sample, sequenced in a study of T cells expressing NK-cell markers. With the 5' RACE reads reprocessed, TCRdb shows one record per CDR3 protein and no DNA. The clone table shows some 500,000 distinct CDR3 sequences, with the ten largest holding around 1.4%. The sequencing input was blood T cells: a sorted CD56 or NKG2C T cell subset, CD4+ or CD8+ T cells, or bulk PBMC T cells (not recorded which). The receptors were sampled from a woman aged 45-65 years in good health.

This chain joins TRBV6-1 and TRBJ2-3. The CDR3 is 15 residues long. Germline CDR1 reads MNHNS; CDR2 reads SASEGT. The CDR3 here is CASSDLNRGTDTQYF.

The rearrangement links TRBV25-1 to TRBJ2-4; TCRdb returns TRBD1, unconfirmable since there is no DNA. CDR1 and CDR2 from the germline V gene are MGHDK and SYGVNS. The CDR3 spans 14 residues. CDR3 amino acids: CASSEPRGDGIQYF.